The 8 T cell receptor beta chains given below trace back to one sample, sequenced in a study of blood T cell repertoires in COVID-19. Repertoires were generated with immunoSEQ multiplex PCR, while TCRdb's copy carries only in-frame clones and drops some. Of some 19,000 clones listed, approximately 85% are singletons. Sequencing was done on a sample of peripheral blood. These receptors all come from a man older than 75 with acute or convalescent COVID-19.

This clone was found a few times. V is TRBV5-1 and J is TRBJ1-1; D unresolved. V was cut by 0 bases and J by 13 bases, with 13 bases left in between. Germline CDR1 and CDR2: SGHRS and YFSETQ. The CDR3 has 12 residues. In nucleotides, the CDR3 is TGCGCCAGCAGCTTGGCGCCTCCTAAGCTTTTCTTT. Amino acid sequence: CASSLAPPKLFF.

The chain employs TRBV7-9 and TRBJ2-1, with 13 bases identical to TRBD2. This CDR3 is built from 15 residues. The ends lost 6 bases at V and 3 bases at J; junction bases unmatched: 2. Germline V gene data show CDR1 as SEHNR and CDR2 as FQNEAQ (reference sequence). CDR3 sequence: CASRRTSGGYNEQFF. In nucleotides, the CDR3 is TGTGCCAGCAGACGGACTAGCGGGGGCTACAATGAGCAGTTCTTC.

The chain recombines TRBV18 with TRBJ2-3; D possibly corresponds to TRBD2 (6 bases). CDR3 length: 17 residues. Trimming stripped 2 bases from V and 1 base from J, with 16 bases between. CDR1 is KGHSH and CDR2 is LQKENI in the germline V gene. As DNA, the CDR3 is TGTGCCAGCTCACCAGCGGCTGGGCGGGGTCGCACAGATACGCAGTATTTT. Protein sequence: CASSPAAGRGRTDTQYF.

The rearrangement links TRBV30 to TRBJ1-1, with 9 bases matching TRBD1. CDR3 size: 19 residues. Germline-derived CDR1 and CDR2 are GTSNPN and SVGIG (reference sequence). V shed 2 bases and J 5 bases; nucleotides not matched to a gene: 21. The CDR3 is CAWSRVLYRGRVRRTEAFF. CDR3 DNA sequence: TGTGCCTGGAGTAGGGTCCTGTACAGGGGGCGAGTTCGGAGGACTGAAGCTTTCTTT.

This chain uses TRBV5-8 with TRBJ2-3, with TRBD2 as a possible D gene (6 bases). Per germline, CDR1 SGHTS and CDR2 YDEGEE. The CDR3 is 16 amino acids. Trimming removed 3 bases at V and 0 bases at J, with 14 bases between. DNA of the CDR3: TGTGCCAGCAGCTGGAGCGGGCGTTCTAGCACAGATACGCAGTATTTT. It encodes CASSWSGRSSTDTQYF.

The J gene is TRBJ1-4, the V gene TRBV19; 9 bases agree with TRBD1. The CDR3 contains 18 residues. Germline V CDR1 and CDR2: LNHDA, SQIVND (reference sequence). V trimming: 5 bases; J trimming: 0 bases; junction bases outside the gene matches: 10. The CDR3 is CASSGIGTGWATNEKLFF. The DNA of the CDR3 is TGTGCCAGTAGTGGAATCGGGACAGGGTGGGCAACTAATGAAAAACTGTTTTTT.

The rearrangement uses TRBV10-3 and TRBJ2-7; D call uncertain. V dropped 4 bases and J dropped 0 bases, with 7 bases sitting between them. Per germline, CDR1 ENHRY and CDR2 SYGVKD. This CDR3 is built from 13 residues. The CDR3 nucleotides are TGTGCCATCAGTGCAATGGCCTCCTACGAGCAGTACTTC. Translation: CAISAMASYEQYF.

In this sample, this clone turned up once. V usage is TRBV9 and J usage is TRBJ1-1; 7 positions agree with TRBD1. The trim removed 3 bases at V and 8 bases at J, leaving 4 bases unmatched. Germline V gene lookup returns CDR1 SGDLS and CDR2 YYNGEE. The CDR3 contains 12 residues. Here the CDR3 DNA reads TGTGCCAGCAGCGCCCCGGGACAGGAAGCTTTCTTT. Translated: CASSAPGQEAFF. Based on the CDR3 plus reference TRBV9 and TRBJ1-1, the full variable domain is DSGVTQTPKHLITATGQRVTLRCSPRSGDLSVYWYQQSLDQGLQFLIQYYNGEERAKGNILERFSAQQFPDLHSELNLSSLELGDSALYFCASSAPGQEAFFGQGTRLTVV.